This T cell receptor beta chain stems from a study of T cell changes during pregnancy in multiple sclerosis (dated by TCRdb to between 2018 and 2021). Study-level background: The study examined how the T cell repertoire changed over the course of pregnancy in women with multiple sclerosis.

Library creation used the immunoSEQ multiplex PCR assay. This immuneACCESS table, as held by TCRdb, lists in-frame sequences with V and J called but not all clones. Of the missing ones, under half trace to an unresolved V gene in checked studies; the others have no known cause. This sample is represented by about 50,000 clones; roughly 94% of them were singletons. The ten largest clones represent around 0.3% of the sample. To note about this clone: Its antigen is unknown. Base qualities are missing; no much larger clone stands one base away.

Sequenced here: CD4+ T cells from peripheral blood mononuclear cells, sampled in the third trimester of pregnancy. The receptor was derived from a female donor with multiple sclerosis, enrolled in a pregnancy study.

CDR3 sequence: CASSRRLAGVIYEQYF. The bases read TGTGCCAGCAGCAGGAGATTAGCGGGGGTTATTTACGAGCAGTACTTC. Rearrangement joined TRBV21-1 to TRBJ2-7; the table's D gene call, TRBD2, was not cross checked with the DNA. TRBV21-1 is a recognized pseudogene. The CDR3 covers 16 residues, taking in both the cysteine and the phenylalanine. Only the CDR3 DNA is retained, 48 bases long and in frame from the first base.